This TCR beta chain is drawn from a study of shared clonotypes between healthy human individuals. Findings of the study overall: The represented genetic and exposure-history diversity was limited by the small number of donors.

On this clone itself: What it binds is not known.

The donors were adults (healthy and HIV-negative) with no recent acute infections or vaccinations. Measured with immunoSEQ multiplex PCR; TCRdb has only the in-frame clones, and not every one. The sample records more than 1.2 million clones, approximately 98.5% being singletons. This TCR was sampled from a young man in good health. The sequencing sample was made of naive CD4+ T cells sorted from blood. The subset denotes: CD45RA+ positively selected.

CDR3: CASRTGGAADTQYF. Written as DNA, the CDR3 is TGTGCCAGCAGGACCGGGGGGGCCGCAGATACGCAGTATTTT. The chain combines TRBV27 with TRBJ2-3; 8 bases are shared with TRBD2. The V and J ends lost 6 bases and 4 bases, in that order; junction bases with no gene match: 6. The germline CDR1 and CDR2 sequences are MNHEY and SMNVEV (reference sequence). The CDR3 is 14 amino acids.